The 23 T cell receptor beta chains below all came from one sample that was sequenced in a study of beta chain features in type 1 diabetes. Expressed TCRB transcripts were sequenced because the isolated RNA had all been reverse transcribed beforehand. Measured with immunoSEQ multiplex PCR; TCRdb has only the in-frame clones, and not every one. Among about 230,000 clones listed, roughly 17% were seen once. What these receptors recognize is not known. Study-level points and caveats: Type 1 diabetes patients had TCRB CDR3s that were shorter (moderately but significantly so) in all four CD4+ subsets.

Sample: naive CD4+ T cells from blood. The receptors shown here come from a man between 25 and 39 years old with type 1 diabetes.

CDR3 sequence (DNA): TGTGCCAGCAGTTTCGACCCGATCGGAGAGCAGTACTTC. Translation: CASSFDPIGEQYF. The chain joins TRBV28 to TRBJ2-7; no clear D gene. Germline V gene sequence: CDR1 MDHEN, CDR2 SYDVKM. Trimming took 3 bases from V and 7 from J, leaving 13 bases between them. The CDR3 loop spans 13 amino acids.

This clone was detected only a few times. The genes are TRBV29-1 and TRBJ1-1, with D hard to call. Germline CDR1 is SQVTM and CDR2 is ANQGSEA. This CDR3 spans 13 amino acids. V lost 6 bases and J 6 bases, leaving 17 bases between the germline ends. CDR3 in amino acids: CSVGRGSFAEAFF. As DNA, the CDR3 is TGCAGCGTGGGTAGAGGGAGTTTCGCTGAAGCTTTCTTT.

The chain carries TRBV15 and TRBJ2-7, with D possibly being TRBD1 (5 bases). CDR3 size: 14 residues. V lost 3 bases and J 0 bases, leaving 9 bases between the germline ends. Germline assignment: CDR1 LNHNV and CDR2 YYDKDF (reference sequence). CDR3 residues: CATSSRVSSYEQYF. The CDR3 coding sequence is TGTGCCACCAGCAGCAGGGTTTCCTCCTACGAGCAGTACTTC.

The genes are TRBV4-1 and TRBJ1-5; TRBD1 aligns across 7 bases. Germline V lookup: CDR1 MGHRA, CDR2 YSYEKL. V shed 2 bases, J shed 0 bases, and the junction held 7 bases outside the gene matches. There are 17 residues in the CDR3. The CDR3 reads CASSQNSGGLSNQPQHF. The CDR3, as DNA: TGCGCCAGCAGCCAAAATTCAGGGGGGCTTAGCAATCAGCCCCAGCATTTT.

The rearrangement links TRBV7-2 to TRBJ2-5, with no clear D. The germline V gene has CDR1 SGHTA and CDR2 FQGNSA. Trimming left V 1 base short and J 2 bases short, with 2 bases between. This CDR3 contains 12 residues. The CDR3 bases are TGTGCCAGCAGCTTAGGGCAAGAGACCCAGTACTTC. Translated: CASSLGQETQYF.

This clone was counted a few times. The gene calls are TRBV7-6 and TRBJ2-2; no reliable D call. CDR3 length equals 15 residues. CDR1 is SGHVS, CDR2 FNYEAQ, per germline. V shed 8 bases and J shed 3 bases, with 16 bases lying between them. CDR3 region: CASGKQLTDTGELFF. The DNA for the CDR3 is TGTGCCAGCGGCAAACAGTTAACCGACACCGGGGAGCTGTTTTTT.

This rearrangement joins TRBV27 to TRBJ2-7; 7 positions match TRBD1. J lost 0 bases, V lost 6 bases, and 5 bases had no gene match. This CDR3 is built from 14 residues. Germline assignment: CDR1 MNHEY and CDR2 SMNVEV (reference sequence). The DNA of the CDR3 is TGTGCCAGCAGATGGGGACAGTACTCCTACGAGCAGTACTTC. Translating it yields CASRWGQYSYEQYF.

The V gene is TRBV5-1, the J gene TRBJ2-7; D remains unclear. The germline V gene has CDR1 SGHRS and CDR2 YFSETQ. This CDR3 spans 12 amino acids. The V end was cut by 6 bases, the J end by 1 base, with 8 bases between. The CDR3 nucleotides are TGCGCCAGCAAGACGGCTTCCTACGAGCAGTACTTC. Translated, it gives CASKTASYEQYF.

The CDR3: CASSAGTSGDYEQYF. The CDR3, as DNA: TGTGCCAGCAGCGCCGGGACTAGCGGAGATTACGAGCAGTACTTC. V gene TRBV9 combines with J gene TRBJ2-7; 11 positions match TRBD2. The germline V gene has CDR1 SGDLS and CDR2 YYNGEE. J lost 4 bases, V lost 3 bases, and 6 bases had no gene match. CDR3 length equals 15 residues.

This chain's CDR3 is CASSGRTGKVTDTQYF. In DNA, the CDR3 is TGTGCCAGCAGCGGCCGGACAGGGAAGGTCACAGATACGCAGTATTTT. The chain has TRBV7-2 and TRBJ2-3, with 8 bases fitting TRBD1. This CDR3 has 16 amino acids. The germline V gene has CDR1 SGHTA and CDR2 FQGNSA. With 5 bases clipped from V and 2 bases from J, the junction kept 9 bases outside the gene matches.

This clone has just a few counts. The genes are TRBV29-1 and TRBJ2-7, with TRBD2 as a possible D gene (5 bases). The CDR3 is 15 amino acids. Trimming pared 5 bases from V and 2 bases from J, leaving 19 bases between. Germline V gene sequence: CDR1 SQVTM, CDR2 ANQGSEA. CDR3 bases: TGCAGCGTTCGGGGTGGGCTCCCTCCTACCTACGAGCAGTACTTC. As protein: CSVRGGLPPTYEQYF.

This clone was recorded a few times. V is TRBV30 and J is TRBJ2-1; 8 bases match TRBD2. Germline loops: CDR1 GTSNPN, CDR2 SVGIG (reference sequence). V lost 3 bases and J lost 2; bases outside the gene matches: 9. The length of the CDR3 is 16 residues. In DNA, the CDR3 is TGTGCCTGGAGGGGCCCCCCAGCGGGAGCCTACAATGAGCAGTTCTTC. Its translation is CAWRGPPAGAYNEQFF.

This clone has just a few counts. J is TRBJ1-5 and V is TRBV6-6; D unresolved. CDR3 size: 16 residues. Germline V gene data show CDR1 as MNHNY and CDR2 as SVGAGI (reference sequence). Trimming took off 7 bases at V and 1 base at J, with 17 bases between the two ends. CDR3 amino acids: CASTRGEGSSNQPQHF. The CDR3 DNA follows: TGTGCCAGCACTCGCGGGGAGGGATCAAGCAATCAGCCCCAGCATTTT.

V gene TRBV30 combines with J gene TRBJ2-3; TRBD2 aligns across 9 bases. The V gene end was trimmed by 2 bases and the J gene end by 0 bases; junction bases not matched to a gene: 12. CDR3 length: 18 residues. The germline gives CDR1 GTSNPN, CDR2 SVGIG (reference sequence). This CDR3 reads CAWSIGLAGLTSTDTQYF. CDR3 DNA: TGTGCCTGGAGTATAGGGCTAGCGGGGTTGACTAGCACAGATACGCAGTATTTT.

J is TRBJ1-1 and V is TRBV10-3, with 11 bases identical to TRBD1. This CDR3 has 14 amino acids. The germline gives CDR1 ENHRY, CDR2 SYGVKD. V was clipped by 8 bases and J by 0 bases; unmatched bases: 2. The CDR3 reads CAIGQGAMNTEAFF. DNA of the CDR3: TGTGCCATCGGACAGGGGGCGATGAACACTGAAGCTTTCTTT.

This clone was detected a few times. The chain combines TRBV29-1 with TRBJ1-1; 7 nucleotides align to TRBD1. Germline V gives CDR1 SQVTM, CDR2 ANQGSEA. There are 13 residues in the CDR3. V shed 4 bases, J shed 3 bases, and the junction held 5 bases outside the gene matches. The CDR3 sequence: CSVATTGDTEAFF. In nucleotides, the CDR3 is TGCAGCGTTGCAACCACAGGGGACACTGAAGCTTTCTTT.

The V call is TRBV12-5, the J call TRBJ2-5; weak D call: TRBD1 (6 bases). The V end lost 0 bases, the J end lost 5 bases, and 7 bases lay between the germline ends. This CDR3 has 13 residues. CDR1 and CDR2 from the germline V gene are LGHNT and FRNRAP. The CDR3 bases are TGTGCTAGTGGTTTGGTAGGGGGTGAGACCCAGTACTTC. It yields the protein CASGLVGGETQYF.

The rearrangement uses TRBV7-9 and TRBJ2-7; TRBD2 matches at 7 bases. The V and J ends lost 6 bases and 0 bases, in that order; junction bases with no gene match: 11. From germline, CDR1 is SEHNR and CDR2 FQNEAQ (reference sequence). This CDR3 region has 16 residues. This chain's CDR3 is CASSPSGPASSYEQYF. In DNA form, the CDR3 reads TGTGCCAGCAGTCCTAGCGGCCCAGCCAGCTCCTACGAGCAGTACTTC.

This clone was counted a few times. The chain employs TRBV7-9 and TRBJ2-5; 12 bases are shared with TRBD1. Germline V gene data show CDR1 as SEHNR and CDR2 as FQNEAQ (reference sequence). Trimming cost V 5 bases and J 6 bases; bases outside gene matches: 13. The CDR3 runs 17 residues. The CDR3 protein is CASSRGTGGAESKTQYF. The CDR3 DNA sequence: TGTGCCAGCAGCAGAGGGACAGGGGGCGCTGAGTCGAAGACCCAGTACTTC.

This clone was counted only a few times. The V and J genes are TRBV19 and TRBJ2-7, with 7 bases fitting TRBD2. The germline V gene has CDR1 LNHDA and CDR2 SQIVND (reference sequence). Trimming at V came to 7 bases and at J to 5 bases, leaving 5 bases not matched to a gene. This CDR3 contains 12 residues. The CDR3 coding sequence is TGTGCCAGTATCGGACTAGGCGACGAGCAGTACTTC. Its translation is CASIGLGDEQYF.

The table lists this clone with a count of one. The chain recombines TRBV7-9 with TRBJ2-3; tentatively, D is TRBD2 (5 bases). V dropped 5 bases and J dropped 1 base, with 10 bases sitting between them. The CDR3 has 14 amino acids. Per the germline V gene, CDR1 is SEHNR and CDR2 is FQNEAQ (reference sequence). This CDR3 reads CASSAVGGTDTQYF. CDR3 nucleotide sequence: TGTGCCAGCAGCGCCGTCGGGGGCACAGATACGCAGTATTTT.

This clone was seen a handful of times. This sequence joins TRBV4-1 and TRBJ1-4; unclear D gene. Per germline, CDR1 MGHRA and CDR2 YSYEKL. The CDR3 extends over 15 amino acids. V lost 1 base, J lost 6 bases, and 12 bases lay in between. The CDR3 loop is CASSQVRRIDEKLFF. The CDR3 nucleotides are TGCGCCAGCAGCCAAGTCCGCAGGATAGATGAAAAACTGTTTTTT.

This clone was seen more than once but under ten times. The rearrangement uses TRBV29-1 and TRBJ2-3; tentatively, D is TRBD2 (5 bases). Germline V CDR1 and CDR2: SQVTM, ANQGSEA. The CDR3 is made up of 15 amino acids. The V end was cut by 2 bases, the J end by 1 base, with 13 bases between. CDR3 amino acids: CSVEPRGPGTDTQYF. The CDR3 nucleotides are TGCAGCGTTGAACCCCGAGGGCCCGGCACAGATACGCAGTATTTT.